Listed here are 14 T cell receptor beta chains from one sample, sequenced in a study of cytomegalovirus exposure and HLA in healthy donors. Primers: 60 Vbeta forward and 13 Jbeta reverse. Measured with immunoSEQ multiplex PCR; TCRdb has only the in-frame clones, and not every one. The table records around 170,000 clones, approximately 78% of them present only once. Sequences were obtained from PBMCs. The receptors come from a woman aged 18-30 years in good health and CMV-seronegative.

The CDR3 spells CASSLLAGGTDTQYF. The CDR3 DNA is TGCGCCAGCAGTTTACTAGCGGGGGGGACAGATACGCAGTATTTT. The rearrangement uses TRBV5-1 and TRBJ2-3; 13 bases are shared with TRBD2. CDR1 is SGHRS, CDR2 YFSETQ, per germline. CDR3 length equals 15 residues. Trimming took 5 bases from V and 3 from J; bases not matched to a gene: 3.

V usage is TRBV6-1 and J usage is TRBJ2-5; 8 bases match TRBD1. This CDR3 is 13 amino acids long. Trimming took 6 bases from V and 4 from J; bases not matched to a gene: 4. The germline V gene encodes CDR1 MNHNS and CDR2 SASEGT. The CDR3 is CASRETGVETQYF. For the CDR3, the DNA is TGTGCCAGCAGAGAGACAGGGGTAGAGACCCAGTACTTC.

This chain uses TRBV11-2 with TRBJ2-7; 8 nucleotides match TRBD2. Trimming cost V 9 bases and J 0 bases; bases outside gene matches: 10. Per the germline V gene, CDR1 is SGHAT and CDR2 is FQNNGV. This CDR3 comprises 15 residues. CDR3 sequence (DNA): TGTGCCAGTTCCAACAGCGGGGGCGCCTCCTACGAGCAGTACTTC. As protein: CASSNSGGASYEQYF.

The chain joins TRBV25-1 to TRBJ2-3, with unresolved D. From germline, CDR1 is MGHDK and CDR2 SYGVNS. The CDR3 length is 12 residues. V lost 8 bases and J 8 bases, leaving 14 bases between the germline ends. CDR3 nucleotides: TGTGCCAGCCTAGAAACGCCGGGTACGCAGTATTTT. This translates into CASLETPGTQYF. The whole variable domain, filled in from reference TRBV25-1 and TRBJ2-3, reads EADIYQTPRYLVIGTGKKITLECSQTMGHDKMYWYQQDPGMELHLIHYSYGVNSTEKGDLSSESTVSRIRTEHFPLTLESARPSHTSQYLCASLETPGTQYFGPGTRLTVL.

This clone was seen a handful of times. The chain has TRBV4-1 and TRBJ2-5, with D possibly matching TRBD2 (6 bases). The closer fit of TRBJ2-7 to the DNA end suggests the J call may be wrong. The CDR3 totals 15 residues. Germline CDR1 reads MGHRA; CDR2 reads YSYEKL. CDR3 loop: CASSQELARSYEQYF. The CDR3 region has the DNA TGCGCCAGCAGCCAAGAGCTAGCGAGGTCCTACGAGCAGTACTTC.

V gene TRBV28 combines with J gene TRBJ1-5, with D tentatively TRBD1 (5 bases). The V gene's germline CDR1 is MDHEN and CDR2 SYDVKM. Trimming left V 2 bases short and J 3 bases short, with 17 bases between. This CDR3 contains 17 residues. CDR3 sequence: CASSLISGGGTNQPQHF. The DNA for the CDR3 is TGTGCCAGCAGTTTAATCTCGGGGGGAGGTACCAATCAGCCCCAGCATTTT.

This chain uses TRBV7-9 with TRBJ2-4; possible D gene TRBD2, 6 bases. The germline V and J ends were trimmed by 5 bases and 9 bases, with 17 bases remaining between them. Germline V gene data show CDR1 as SEHNR and CDR2 as FQNEAQ (reference sequence). The CDR3 sequence is 14 residues long. CDR3 protein: CASSPRGTLGIQYF. As DNA, the CDR3 is TGTGCCAGCAGCCCCCGGGGGACCCTGGGCATTCAGTACTTC.

About this clone: One end of the junction is discordant with germline, which a read error may explain. Here the CDR3 DNA reads TGTGCCAGCAGTTTGCAGGGAAGCTCTGGAAGCACCATATATTTT. It specifies CASSLQGSSGSTIYF. The chain joins TRBV27 to TRBJ1-3, with a tentative D call TRBD1 (5 bases). The CDR3 has 15 residues. CDR1 is MNHEY, CDR2 SMNVEV, per germline (reference sequence).

This chain joins TRBV9 and TRBJ2-2, with D uncertain. Trimming removed 5 bases from V and 8 bases from J, with 10 bases in between. CDR1 and CDR2 (germline): SGDLS, YYNGEE. CDR3 length: 12 amino acids. CDR3 loop: CASSALAGELFF. The CDR3 nucleotides read TGTGCCAGCAGTGCCCTTGCGGGGGAGCTGTTTTTT.

The CDR3 nucleotides are TGTGCCAGCAGTGTAAGCCCGACTAGCACAGATACGCAGTATTTT. It specifies CASSVSPTSTDTQYF. V is TRBV2 and J is TRBJ2-3; D gene uncertain. Germline V gives CDR1 SNHLY, CDR2 FYNNEI. V lost 4 bases and J lost 0, with 11 bases in between. This CDR3 spans 15 amino acids.

The chain recombines TRBV28 with TRBJ2-3; D might be TRBD1 (6 bases). The CDR3 contains 13 residues. Trimming took off 7 bases at V and 2 bases at J, with 10 bases between the two ends. CDR1 MDHEN and CDR2 SYDVKM come from the germline V gene. The CDR3 is CASTSGATDTQYF. CDR3 DNA: TGTGCCAGCACCTCAGGGGCCACAGATACGCAGTATTTT.

The genes are TRBV5-8 and TRBJ2-7; D gene ambiguous. The V gene's germline CDR1 is SGHTS and CDR2 YDEGEE. Trimming removed 0 bases at V and 0 bases at J, with 7 bases between. This CDR3 is 14 amino acids long. The CDR3 region has the DNA TGTGCCAGCAGCTTGGTACACAGCTCCTACGAGCAGTACTTC. It yields the protein CASSLVHSSYEQYF.

V gene TRBV18 combines with J gene TRBJ1-1; weak D call: TRBD1 (5 bases). The V gene lost 3 bases and the J gene lost 1 base, with 12 bases spanning the gap. The CDR3 is 15 amino acids. The germline V gene encodes CDR1 KGHSH and CDR2 LQKENI. The CDR3 loop reads CASSPSTAKNTEAFF. DNA for the CDR3: TGTGCCAGCTCACCTTCGACAGCCAAGAACACTGAAGCTTTCTTT. The variable domain in full, with the rest retrieved from reference TRBV18 and TRBJ1-1, is NAGVMQNPRHLVRRRGQEARLRCSPMKGHSHVYWYRQLPEEGLKFMVYLQKENIIDESGMPKERFSAEFPKEGPSILRIQQVVRGDSAAYFCASSPSTAKNTEAFFGQGTRLTVV.

The chain is built from TRBV15 and TRBJ1-5; D perhaps matches TRBD1 (6 bases). The CDR3 has 17 residues. Trimming stripped 5 bases from V and 2 bases from J, with 19 bases between. Germline V CDR1 and CDR2: LNHNV, YYDKDF (reference sequence). The CDR3 DNA sequence: TGTGCCACCAGCGTAGCTCTCAGGGGTTTCGGCAATCAGCCCCAGCATTTT. It translates to CATSVALRGFGNQPQHF.